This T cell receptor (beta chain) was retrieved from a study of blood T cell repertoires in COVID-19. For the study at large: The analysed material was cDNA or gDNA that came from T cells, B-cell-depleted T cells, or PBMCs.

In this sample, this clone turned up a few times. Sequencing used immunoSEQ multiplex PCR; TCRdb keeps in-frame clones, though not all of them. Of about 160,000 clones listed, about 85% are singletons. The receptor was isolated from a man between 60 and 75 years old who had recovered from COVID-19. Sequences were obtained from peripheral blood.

For the CDR3, the DNA is TGTGCCAGCAGTCCGCGGCCGAGACTAGCGACTCGGCGGATGGTTAGAGATACGCAGTATTTT. Translated: CASSPRPRLATRRMVRDTQYF. The chain couples TRBV6-2 or TRBV6-3 to TRBJ2-3; 8 bases are a match to TRBD2. CDR3 length: 21 residues. The ends lost 5 bases at V and 5 bases at J; junction bases unmatched: 27. Germline V lookup: CDR1 MNHEY, CDR2 SVGEGT.